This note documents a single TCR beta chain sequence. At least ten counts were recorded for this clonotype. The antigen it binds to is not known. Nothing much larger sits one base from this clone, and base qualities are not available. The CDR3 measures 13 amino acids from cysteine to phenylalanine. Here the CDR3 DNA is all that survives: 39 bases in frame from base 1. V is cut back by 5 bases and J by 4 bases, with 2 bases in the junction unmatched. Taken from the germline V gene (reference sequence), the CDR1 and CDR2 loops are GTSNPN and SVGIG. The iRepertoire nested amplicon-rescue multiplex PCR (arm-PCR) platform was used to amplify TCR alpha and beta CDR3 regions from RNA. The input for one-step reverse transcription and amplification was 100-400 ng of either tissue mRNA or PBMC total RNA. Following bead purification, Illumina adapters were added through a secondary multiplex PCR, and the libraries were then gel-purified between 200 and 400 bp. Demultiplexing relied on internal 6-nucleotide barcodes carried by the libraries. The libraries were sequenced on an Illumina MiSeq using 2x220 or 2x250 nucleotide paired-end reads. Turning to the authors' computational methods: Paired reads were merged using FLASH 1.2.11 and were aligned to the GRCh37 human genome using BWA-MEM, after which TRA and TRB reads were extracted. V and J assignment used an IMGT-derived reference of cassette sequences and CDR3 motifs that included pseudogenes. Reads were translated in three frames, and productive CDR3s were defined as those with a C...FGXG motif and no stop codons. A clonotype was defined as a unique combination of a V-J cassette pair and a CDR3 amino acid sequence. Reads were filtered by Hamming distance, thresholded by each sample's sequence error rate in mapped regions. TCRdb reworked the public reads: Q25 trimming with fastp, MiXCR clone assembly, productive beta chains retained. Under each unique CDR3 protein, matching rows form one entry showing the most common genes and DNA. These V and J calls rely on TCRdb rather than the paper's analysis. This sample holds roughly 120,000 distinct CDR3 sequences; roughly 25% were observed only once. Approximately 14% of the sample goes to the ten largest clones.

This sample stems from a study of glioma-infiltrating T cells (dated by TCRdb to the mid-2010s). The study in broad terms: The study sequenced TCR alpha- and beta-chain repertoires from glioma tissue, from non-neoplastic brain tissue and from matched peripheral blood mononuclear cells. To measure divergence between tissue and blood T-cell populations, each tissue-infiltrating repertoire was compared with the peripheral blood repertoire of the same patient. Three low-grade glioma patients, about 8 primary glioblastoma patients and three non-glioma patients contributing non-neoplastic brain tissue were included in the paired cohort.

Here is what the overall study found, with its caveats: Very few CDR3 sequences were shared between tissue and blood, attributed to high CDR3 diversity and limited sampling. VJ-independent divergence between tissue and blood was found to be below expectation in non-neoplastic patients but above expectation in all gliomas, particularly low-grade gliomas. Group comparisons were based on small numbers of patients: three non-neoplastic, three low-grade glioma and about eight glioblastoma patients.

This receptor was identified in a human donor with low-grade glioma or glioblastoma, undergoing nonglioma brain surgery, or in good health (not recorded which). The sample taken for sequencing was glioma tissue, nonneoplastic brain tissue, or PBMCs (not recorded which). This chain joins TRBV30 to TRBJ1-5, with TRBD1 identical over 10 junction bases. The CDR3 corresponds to CAWGQGGNQPQHF. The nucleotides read TGTGCCTGGGGACAGGGGGGGAATCAGCCCCAGCATTTT.